This passage covers 27 T cell receptor delta chains from one sample sequenced in a study of Vδ1+ human thymocytes. Notes on the study in general: In the thymus, TRG and TRD repertoires looked highly polyclonal with Gaussian CDR3 lengths.

RNA was extracted from the cells and then reverse transcribed. Pooled V-gene forward primers with one constant-region reverse primer generated the CDR3 amplicons by multiplex PCR. TCRdb fed the multiplex PCR reads into CATT to redo clone calling. The sample includes 45,000 to 60,000 delta-chain clones, about 16% seen only once; the top ten take 0.3% to 0.45%. These receptors are not linked to any known antigen. The sample taken for sequencing was Vdelta1+ gamma-delta thymocytes from the thymus. The subset was: FACS-sorted CD3+ TCRalphabeta- TCRVdelta1+ TCRVdelta2- thymocytes. All receptors come from a girl under three years old who had congenital heart surgery.

The gene calls are TRDV1 and TRDJ1; a weak D match, TRDD3 (6 bases). Trimming removed 2 bases from V and 0 bases from J, with 16 bases in between. The CDR3 has 17 residues. Germline CDR1 TSWWSYY, CDR2 QGS. CDR3 loop: CALGERIPKKYTDKLIF. CDR3 in DNA: TGTGCTCTTGGGGAAAGGATACCCAAAAAGTACACCGATAAACTCATCTTT.

This clone turned up a few times. The gene calls are TRDV3 and TRDJ2; 9 nucleotides match TRDD3. The CDR3 spans 19 residues. The junction had 22 bases not matched to a gene; V was cut back by 4 bases and J by 4 bases. Germline-derived CDR1 and CDR2 are TVYSNPD and GDNSRS (reference sequence). The CDR3 coding sequence is TGTGCCTATCCCTACGGACATACTGGGGGAGGACGAAAGACAGCACAACTCTTCTTT. Protein: CAYPYGHTGGGRKTAQLFF.

This clone was detected a few times. This may be a read error, as it is one base from a much larger clone. The same CDR3 is also encoded by other DNA sequences in this sample. The V and J genes are TRDV2 and TRDJ3; D uncertain. CDR1 is GEAIGNYY, CDR2 EKD, per germline. This CDR3 contains 18 residues. V dropped 4 bases and J dropped 0 bases, with 15 bases sitting between them. Here the CDR3 DNA reads TGTGCCTGTGATACCGTAGGGGTAAGCTCCTGGGACACCCGACAGATGTTTTTC. Protein product: CACDTVGVSSWDTRQMFF.

This clone has a handful of counts. The V call is TRDV1, the J call TRDJ1, with 7 nucleotides matching TRDD3. Germline V CDR1 and CDR2: TSWWSYY, QGS. J was trimmed by 0 bases and V by 7 bases; bases with no gene match: 14. CDR3 size: 17 residues. The CDR3 loop is CALAVGEQPPYTDKLIF. The CDR3 nucleotides read TGTGCTCTTGCGGTGGGGGAGCAACCCCCGTACACCGATAAACTCATCTTT.

The chain joins TRDV1 to TRDJ1, with D perhaps TRDD3 (6 bases). Germline V lookup: CDR1 TSWWSYY, CDR2 QGS. CDR3 length: 20 amino acids. Trimming pared 4 bases from V and 0 bases from J, leaving 27 bases between. Here the CDR3 reads CALGATPRLGISVYTDKLIF. The CDR3 DNA follows: TGTGCTCTTGGGGCTACTCCCCGGCTGGGGATCTCCGTGTACACCGATAAACTCATCTTT.

This clone was observed a few times. V usage is TRDV1 and J usage is TRDJ1; TRDD3 matches at 7 bases. J was trimmed by 0 bases and V by 2 bases; bases with no gene match: 21. The CDR3 is made up of 21 amino acids. Per germline, CDR1 TSWWSYY and CDR2 QGS. CDR3 in amino acids: CALGEYGWGTNLLPYTDKLIF. In DNA form, the CDR3 reads TGTGCTCTTGGGGAATACGGATGGGGGACGAACTTACTACCGTACACCGATAAACTCATCTTT.

This clone was counted a few times. The chain joins TRDV1 to TRDJ1, with 11 bases lining up with TRDD3. J was trimmed by 0 bases and V by 5 bases; bases with no gene match: 23. CDR1 is TSWWSYY and CDR2 is QGS in the germline V gene. The CDR3 has 22 amino acids. In nucleotides, the CDR3 is TGTGCTCTTGGGTACCCCTTCCGGGTGGGGGATACGCGCCCCGGGTACACCGATAAACTCATCTTT. Translation: CALGYPFRVGDTRPGYTDKLIF.

This chain joins TRDV1 and TRDJ1, with 11 bases matching TRDD3. This CDR3 comprises 25 residues. The V gene's germline CDR1 is TSWWSYY and CDR2 QGS. Trimming cost V 1 base and J 1 base; bases outside gene matches: 29. DNA for the CDR3: TGTGCTCTTGGGGAACAGCGTGCCCTTCTTCTGACTTCTACTGGGGGATATGGGGGCACCGATAAACTCATCTTT. Its protein product is CALGEQRALLLTSTGGYGGTDKLIF.

J is TRDJ1 and V is TRDV1; 8 bases are shared with TRDD3. V trimming: 0 bases; J trimming: 0 bases; junction bases outside the gene matches: 12. From germline, CDR1 is TSWWSYY and CDR2 QGS. The CDR3 runs 19 residues. The CDR3 nucleotides are TGTGCTCTTGGGGAACTAATACTGGGGGCCACCTATTACACCGATAAACTCATCTTT. This sequence encodes CALGELILGATYYTDKLIF.

This chain uses TRDV1 with TRDJ1; the match to TRDD3 covers 8 bases. CDR3 size: 20 residues. Germline V gene lookup returns CDR1 TSWWSYY and CDR2 QGS. The V and J ends lost 0 bases and 1 base, in that order; junction bases with no gene match: 16. In DNA form, the CDR3 reads TGTGCTCTTGGGGAACTCCGCTCCTTACTGGGGGTCACCAGCACCGATAAACTCATCTTT. Amino acid sequence: CALGELRSLLGVTSTDKLIF.

This clone appeared a few times. The chain joins TRAV29/DV5 to TRDJ1; 7 nucleotides align to TRDD3. Germline trimming cut 0 bases from V and 2 bases from J; bases unmatched to any gene: 31. The CDR3 covers 23 residues. Per the germline V gene, CDR1 is NSMFDY and CDR2 is ISSIKDK. In DNA, the CDR3 is TGTGCAGCAAGCGCGATTAAGTGGGGTCTATTACGTTGGAGGATACGGGTGACCGATAAACTCATCTTT. Translation gives CAASAIKWGLLRWRIRVTDKLIF.

The V and J genes are TRDV1 and TRDJ1; D perhaps matches TRDD3 (10 bases). This CDR3 spans 26 amino acids. Per germline, CDR1 TSWWSYY and CDR2 QGS. Trimming left V 6 bases short and J 0 bases short, with 47 bases between. The CDR3 nucleotides are TGTGCTCTTGGCCATTCCTTACGCCCTTCCTACCCCTGGGGGATAAGTGGGGGGGGCGACACCGATAAACTCATCTTT. This codes for CALGHSLRPSYPWGISGGGDTDKLIF.

This rearrangement joins TRDV1 to TRDJ1; 9 nucleotides line up with TRDD3. CDR3 length: 20 amino acids. The germline V gene has CDR1 TSWWSYY and CDR2 QGS. V lost 3 bases to trimming and J lost 3 bases; unmatched junction nucleotides: 20. The CDR3 protein is CALGETTLRLVGDIPDKLIF. CDR3 nucleotides: TGTGCTCTTGGGGAGACTACCTTAAGATTGGTGGGGGATATCCCCGATAAACTCATCTTT.

This clone has only a few counts. This chain uses TRDV1 with TRDJ1, with 7 bases matching TRDD3. In germline, CDR1 is TSWWSYY, CDR2 QGS. V lost 9 bases and J lost 1; bases outside the gene matches: 14. There are 16 residues in the CDR3. For the CDR3, the DNA is TGTGCTCTATCCAATCTGGGGGTCCCGATCACCGATAAACTCATCTTT. Translated: CALSNLGVPITDKLIF.

This clone was recorded a few times. The V and J genes are TRDV1 and TRDJ1; no clear D. Between the trimmed V and J ends, which lost 0 bases and 1 base, there was a span of 27 bases. This CDR3 contains 21 residues. Germline-derived CDR1 and CDR2 are TSWWSYY and QGS. In DNA form, the CDR3 reads TGTGCTCTTGGGGAACTAAACCCCTCCTCTGCTGTTGGCCGAGCCACCGATAAACTCATCTTT. This translates into CALGELNPSSAVGRATDKLIF.

The chain recombines TRDV1 with TRDJ1; 12 bases agree with TRDD3. V was pared by 2 bases and J by 8 bases, with 12 bases of the junction left unmatched. The CDR3 length is 17 residues. The germline V gene has CDR1 TSWWSYY and CDR2 QGS. The CDR3 DNA sequence: TGTGCTCTTGGGGAAGCCCGGTCCCTGGGGGATACGACCAAACTCATCTTT. It translates to CALGEARSLGDTTKLIF.

This clone occurred a few times. One end of the junction varies from germline; a read error may be responsible. This sequence joins TRDV1 and TRDJ1; TRDD3 aligns across 7 bases. The CDR3 has 20 amino acids. CDR1 and CDR2 from the germline V gene are TSWWSYY and QGS. This chain's CDR3 is CALGTPSGGPDTLGTGKLIF. The CDR3 DNA reads as TGTGCTCTTGGGACACCCTCTGGGGGTCCCGACACCTTGGGGACCGGTAAACTCATCTTT.

This clone was observed a few times. The chain combines TRDV1 with TRDJ1, with 8 bases fitting TRDD2. Trimming took 2 bases from V and 3 from J; bases not matched to a gene: 17. The CDR3 totals 19 residues. Germline V gene data show CDR1 as TSWWSYY and CDR2 as QGS. The CDR3 here is CALGEGFLLGSTSPDKLIF. CDR3 nucleotide sequence: TGTGCTCTTGGGGAAGGCTTCCTACTGGGATCTACTTCACCCGATAAACTCATCTTT.

The chain joins TRDV1 to TRDJ1; possibly TRDD3 for D (5 bases). V dropped 4 bases and J dropped 5 bases, with 17 bases sitting between them. CDR3 size: 15 residues. CDR1 and CDR2 (germline): TSWWSYY, QGS. The CDR3 bases are TGTGCTCTTGGGGCGTACACAGTCGGGGGGGATAAACTCATCTTT. Translated: CALGAYTVGGDKLIF.

The J gene is TRDJ1, the V gene TRDV1; no clear D gene. Germline CDR1 is TSWWSYY and CDR2 is QGS. This CDR3 region has 21 residues. Trimming removed 0 bases from V and 0 bases from J, with 26 bases in between. This chain's CDR3 is CALGELVPRSFPHSNTDKLIF. DNA for the CDR3: TGTGCTCTTGGGGAACTAGTACCCAGGAGTTTCCCCCACTCTAACACCGATAAACTCATCTTT.

This clone was seen a few times. The V and J genes are TRDV1 and TRDJ1; 10 bases align to TRDD3. V was pared by 6 bases and J by 0 bases, with 13 bases of the junction left unmatched. The CDR3 length is 18 residues. CDR1 is TSWWSYY, CDR2 QGS, per germline. DNA for the CDR3: TGTGCTCTTGGCGCTAGGCTCTGGGGGATAGCCTACACCGATAAACTCATCTTT. This translates into CALGARLWGIAYTDKLIF.

This clone was detected only a few times. This sequence joins TRDV1 and TRDJ1, with 8 bases matching TRDD2. The CDR3 sequence is 16 residues long. The germline gives CDR1 TSWWSYY, CDR2 QGS. J was trimmed by 5 bases and V by 0 bases; bases with no gene match: 8. The CDR3, as DNA: TGTGCTCTTGGGGAACTAAGCTTCCTACCACGTGATAAACTCATCTTT. It encodes CALGELSFLPRDKLIF.

Details on this clone: Other DNA sequences in this specimen translate into the identical CDR3. The chain combines TRAV29/DV5 with TRDJ1; tentative D call: TRDD2 (6 bases). Deletions cut 1 base from V and 4 bases from J, with 32 bases between. The germline gives CDR1 NSMFDY, CDR2 ISSIKDK. The length of the CDR3 is 20 residues. The DNA of the CDR3 is TGTGCAGCAAGCACTTGCCTTCCCAGTCCGTCTGGGCTGCGGAACGATAAACTCATCTTT. Amino acids: CAASTCLPSPSGLRNDKLIF. The complete variable domain, with remaining parts taken from reference TRAV29/DV5 and TRDJ1, reads DQQVKQNSPSLSVQEGRISILNCDYTNSMFDYFLWYKKYPAEGPTFLISISSIKDKNEDGRFTVFLNKSAKHLSLHIVPSQPGDSAVYFCAASTCLPSPSGLRNDKLIFGKGTRVTVEP.

This chain links TRAV29/DV5 with TRDJ1; 13 nucleotides align to TRDD3. Germline-derived CDR1 and CDR2 are NSMFDY and ISSIKDK. J gave up 1 base and V 2 bases, and 14 bases lay outside the gene matches. CDR3 length: 19 amino acids. The CDR3 nucleotides read TGTGCAGCAAGAGTGGAGAAATACTGGGGGATACGTTCCACCGATAAACTCATCTTT. It encodes CAARVEKYWGIRSTDKLIF.

About this clone: Compared with germline, one end of the junction differs, possibly owing to a read error. Other DNA sequences in the sample encode the same CDR3. The V gene is TRDV1, the J gene TRDJ1, with 7 bases matching TRDD3. The CDR3 has 20 residues. Germline assignment: CDR1 TSWWSYY and CDR2 QGS. In DNA form, the CDR3 reads TGTGCTCTTGGGGAAGGCCTTCGTGACGCCGGATACGCGATGACCGATAAACTCATTTTT. Its protein product is CALGEGLRDAGYAMTDKLIF.

This clone was detected only a few times. This chain joins TRDV1 and TRDJ1, with TRDD3 matching over 8 bases. Germline CDR1 is TSWWSYY and CDR2 is QGS. The CDR3 spans 18 residues. The V segment lost 5 bases and the J segment 6 bases; nucleotides outside the gene matches: 20. The DNA for the CDR3 is TGTGCTCTTGGGACCCCCTTCCCTTTCGATCTGGGGGACCATAAACTCATCTTT. It codes for CALGTPFPFDLGDHKLIF.

The chain carries TRAV29/DV5 and TRDJ2; D is perhaps TRDD3 (6 bases). The CDR3 sequence is 18 residues long. V gave up 5 bases and J gave up 7 bases, with 30 bases separating them. The germline CDR1 and CDR2 sequences are NSMFDY and ISSIKDK. The chain's CDR3 is CAACGRAHWESGRAQLFF. The CDR3 DNA sequence: TGTGCAGCGTGTGGTCGGGCCCACTGGGAATCAGGGAGAGCACAACTCTTCTTT.